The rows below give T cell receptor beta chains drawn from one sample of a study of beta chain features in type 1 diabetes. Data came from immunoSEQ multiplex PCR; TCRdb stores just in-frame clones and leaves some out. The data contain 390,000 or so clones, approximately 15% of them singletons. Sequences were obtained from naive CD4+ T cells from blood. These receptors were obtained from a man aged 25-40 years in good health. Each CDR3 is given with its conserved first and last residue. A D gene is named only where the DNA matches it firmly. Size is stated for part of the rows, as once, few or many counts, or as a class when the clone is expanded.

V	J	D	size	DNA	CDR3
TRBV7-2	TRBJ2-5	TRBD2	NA	TGTGCCAGCAGCTCCTTAGCGGGGGGACAAGAGACCCAGTACTTC	CASSSLAGGQETQYF
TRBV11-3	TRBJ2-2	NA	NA	TGTGCCAGCAGCTTAAGCTTAATGGCCACCGGGGAGCTGTTTTTT	CASSLSLMATGELFF
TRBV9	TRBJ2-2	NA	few	TGTGCCAGCAGCGCAAACCTCGTCGGGAACACCGGGGAGCTGTTTTTT	CASSANLVGNTGELFF
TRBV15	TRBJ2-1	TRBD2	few	TGTGCCACCAGCAGCAGGGCGGGAGGGGATGAGCAGTTCTTC	CATSSRAGGDEQFF
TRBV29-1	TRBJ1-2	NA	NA	TGCAGCCCCTTTGGGGCCGATGGTGGCTACACCTTC	CSPFGADGGYTF
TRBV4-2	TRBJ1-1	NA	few	TGTGCCAGCTCCCTCGGGGGGAACACTGAAGCTTTCTTT	CASSLGGNTEAFF
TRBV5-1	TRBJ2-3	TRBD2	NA	TGCGCCAGCAGCCGTTTAACCTGGGAGGGCCGTTCAGATACGCAGTATTTT	CASSRLTWEGRSDTQYF
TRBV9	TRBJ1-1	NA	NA	TGTGCCAGCAGCGTAGGGGCGGCGAAGAACACTGAAGCTTTCTTT	CASSVGAAKNTEAFF
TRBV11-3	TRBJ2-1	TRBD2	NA	TGTGCCAGCAGCTCCGGACTAGCGGGAGGTGAGCAGTTCTTC	CASSSGLAGGEQFF
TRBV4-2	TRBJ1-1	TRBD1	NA	TGTGCCAGCAGCCAAGATGGGATGACAGGGAGGACTGAAGCTTTCTTT	CASSQDGMTGRTEAFF
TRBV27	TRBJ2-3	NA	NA	TGTGCCAGCAGCTGGAAATCAGAGGCAGATACGCAGTATTTT	CASSWKSEADTQYF
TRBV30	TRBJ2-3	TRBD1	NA	TGTGCCTGGAGCGGACAGGGCCCAGATACGCAGTATTTT	CAWSGQGPDTQYF
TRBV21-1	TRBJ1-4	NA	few	TGTGCCAGGGCAAGGGGCGAAACAACTAATGAAAAACTGTTTTTT	CARARGETTNEKLFF
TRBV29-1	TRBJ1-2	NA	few	TGCAGCGTTACCCCGGACACCTTAGGGGGCTACACCTTC	CSVTPDTLGGYTF
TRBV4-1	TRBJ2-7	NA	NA	TGCGCCAGCAGCCAAGAGACAGGACCCAGGGCCGAGCAGTACTTC	CASSQETGPRAEQYF
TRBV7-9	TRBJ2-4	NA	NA	TGTGCCAGCAGCTTAGCCCGTGAGGGGCGATTCAAAAACATTCAGTACTTC	CASSLAREGRFKNIQYF
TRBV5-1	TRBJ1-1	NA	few	TGCGCCAGCAGCTCCCGGACAGTCAACCTGAACACTGAAGCTTTCTTT	CASSSRTVNLNTEAFF
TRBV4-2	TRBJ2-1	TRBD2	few	TGTGCCAGCAGCCAATTCACTAGCGGGAGCTCCTACAATGAGCAGTTCTTC	CASSQFTSGSSYNEQFF
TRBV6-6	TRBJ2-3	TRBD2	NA	TGTGCCAGCAGTTACGGGGGGGATTTGAGGACAGATACGCAGTATTTT	CASSYGGDLRTDTQYF
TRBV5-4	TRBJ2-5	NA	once	TGTGCCAGCAGACACGAAAACCAAGAGACCCAGTACTTC	CASRHENQETQYF
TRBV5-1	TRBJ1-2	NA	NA	TGCGCCAGCAGCTTGTATAGCCATGGCTACACCTTC	CASSLYSHGYTF
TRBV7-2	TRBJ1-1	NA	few	TGTGCCAGCAGCCCTGTGGGACGCATGAACACTGAAGCTTTCTTT	CASSPVGRMNTEAFF
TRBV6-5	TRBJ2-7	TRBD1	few	TGTGCCAGCAGTTACCGGGACAGGGGGCTTTACGAGCAGTACTTC	CASSYRDRGLYEQYF
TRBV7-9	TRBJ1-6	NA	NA	TGTGCCAGCATCCAACCCTACCCTAATTCACCCCTCCACTTT	CASIQPYPNSPLHF
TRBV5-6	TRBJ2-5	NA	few	TGTGCCAGCAGCTTGGAAAGGGGAGAGACCCAGTACTTC	CASSLERGETQYF
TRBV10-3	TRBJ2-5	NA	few	TGTGCCCTAGCCCGGACGCTGGAAGAGACCCAGTACTTC	CALARTLEETQYF
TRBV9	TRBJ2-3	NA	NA	TGTGCCAGCAGCGTAACTAGCCCAGATACGCAGTATTTT	CASSVTSPDTQYF
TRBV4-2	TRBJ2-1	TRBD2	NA	TGTGCCAGCAGCCAAGGGACTAGAGCCAATGAGCAGTTCTTC	CASSQGTRANEQFF
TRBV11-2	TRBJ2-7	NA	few	TGTGCCAGCAGCTTAGTGTCCGACGAGCAGTACTTC	CASSLVSDEQYF
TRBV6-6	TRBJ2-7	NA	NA	TGTGCCAGCAGCCAAAGGGGAGCGGCAGAGCAGTACTTC	CASSQRGAAEQYF
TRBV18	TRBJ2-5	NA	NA	TGTGCCAGCTCTCGCCGGGACAACAAGGAGACCCAGTACTTC	CASSRRDNKETQYF
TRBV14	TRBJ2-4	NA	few	TGTGCCAGCAGCCAAGCCGAGGTCCAGCTAGCCAAAAACATTCAGTACTTC	CASSQAEVQLAKNIQYF
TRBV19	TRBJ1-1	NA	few	TGTGCCAGTGGTTGGATGAACACTGAAGCTTTCTTT	CASGWMNTEAFF
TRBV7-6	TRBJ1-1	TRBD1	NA	TGTGCCAGCAGCTACCAACAGGGGGCCCTTGTAGAAGCTTTCTTT	CASSYQQGALVEAFF
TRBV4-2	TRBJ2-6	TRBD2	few	TGTGCCAGCAGGCCCGGGACTAGCTCTTTCTCTGGGGCCAACGTCCTGACTTTC	CASRPGTSSFSGANVLTF
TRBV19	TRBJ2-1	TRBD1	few	TGTGCCAGTAGTACGTGGCGGACAGGGAACAATGAGCAGTTCTTC	CASSTWRTGNNEQFF
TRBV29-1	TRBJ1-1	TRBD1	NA	TGCAGCGGCCGACAGGGAGGGAACACTGAAGCTTTCTTT	CSGRQGGNTEAFF
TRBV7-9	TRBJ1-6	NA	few	TGTGCCAGCTGCGGACTCAATTCACCCCTCCACTTT	CASCGLNSPLHF
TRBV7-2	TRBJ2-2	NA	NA	TGTGCCAGCAGCTTAGTGGCGGGGAACACCGGGGAGCTGTTTTTT	CASSLVAGNTGELFF
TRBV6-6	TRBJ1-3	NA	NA	TGTGCCAGCAGGATTACACAGGGTGGAAACACCATATATTTT	CASRITQGGNTIYF
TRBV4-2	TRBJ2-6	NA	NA	TGTGCCAGCAGCCAAGGGTCCCGCCCCCCTAGTATTCTCGGCTCTGGGGCCAACGTCCTGACTTTC	CASSQGSRPPSILGSGANVLTF
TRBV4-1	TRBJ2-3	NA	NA	TGCGCCAGCAGCCAAGTTGGCGGGAGCACAGATACGCAGTATTTT	CASSQVGGSTDTQYF
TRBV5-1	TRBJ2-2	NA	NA	TGCGCCAGCAGCTTAGTACAGAGTTACACCGGGGAGCTGTTTTTT	CASSLVQSYTGELFF
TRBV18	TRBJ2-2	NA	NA	TGTGCCAGCTCACCAAAGTCGAACGTCGGGGAGCTGTTTTTT	CASSPKSNVGELFF
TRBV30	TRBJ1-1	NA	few	TGTGCCGGGAGAATGTTGGCGGGAGCTTTCTTT	CAGRMLAGAFF
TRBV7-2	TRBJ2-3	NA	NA	TGTGCCAGCAGCCGTTTTCTGGGACCCGAGCCAGATACGCAGTATTTT	CASSRFLGPEPDTQYF
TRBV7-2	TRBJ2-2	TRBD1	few	TGTGCCAGCAGCTTCGCAGGGGGCGCATTCGGGGAGCTGTTTTTT	CASSFAGGAFGELFF
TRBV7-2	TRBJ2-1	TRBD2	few	TGTGCCAGCAGCCGACTAGCGGGGGTCTACAATGAGCAGTTCTTC	CASSRLAGVYNEQFF
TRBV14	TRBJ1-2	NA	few	TGTGCCAGCAGCCAACCAGCCCTTGACTTGGCTGGCTACACCTTC	CASSQPALDLAGYTF
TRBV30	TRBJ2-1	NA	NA	TGTGCCTGGATTGCAGGACTCACTGACGAGCAGTTCTTC	CAWIAGLTDEQFF
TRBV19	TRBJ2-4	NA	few	TGTGCCAGTAGTATACCCAGAGAAAACATTCAGTACTTC	CASSIPRENIQYF
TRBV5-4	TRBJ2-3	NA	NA	TGTGCCAGCAGCTTGGTGCTGGTCCCGACTACCACAGATACGCAGTATTTT	CASSLVLVPTTTDTQYF
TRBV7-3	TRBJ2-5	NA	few	TGTGCCAGCAGCTTAAACCAAGGGCAAGAGACCCAGTACTTC	CASSLNQGQETQYF
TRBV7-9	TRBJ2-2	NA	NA	TGTGCCAGCAGCTTTGAGTGGCGAAACACCGGGGAGCTGTTTTTT	CASSFEWRNTGELFF
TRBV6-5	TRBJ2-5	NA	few	TGTGCCAGCAGATCACGAGGTGGCGAGACCCAGTACTTC	CASRSRGGETQYF
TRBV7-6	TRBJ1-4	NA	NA	TGTGCCAGCGGTTTCCGCGAGCAACGTGAAAAACTGTTTTTT	CASGFREQREKLFF
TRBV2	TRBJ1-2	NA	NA	TGTGCCAGCAGAGGCCAGTGGGACTATGGCTACACCTTC	CASRGQWDYGYTF
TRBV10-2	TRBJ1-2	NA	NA	TGCGCCAGCAGTGAGTCAGGACGGATGATTGGCTACACCTTC	CASSESGRMIGYTF
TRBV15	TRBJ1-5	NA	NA	TGTGCCACCAGCGGACTTGGCAATCAGCCCCAGCATTTT	CATSGLGNQPQHF